A single sample gave rise to the 11 T cell receptor beta chains below, sequenced in a study of Graves' ophthalmopathy and Graves' hyperthyroidism. The TCR beta CDR3 regions underwent amplification from RNA transcripts. In the first round, RT-PCR was carried out with HTBI primers, and a multiplex PCR formed the second round. Using its own MiXCR run on the multiplex PCR reads, TCRdb lists one record per CDR3 protein. The sample lists about 210,000 distinct CDR3 sequences, around 30% seen once, with approximately 9.1% in the top ten. Sequencing was performed on peripheral blood. The receptors shown here come from a man aged 45-60 years with Graves' ophthalmopathy.

The gene calls are TRBV6-4 and TRBJ1-2, with 7 bases lining up with TRBD1. Per the germline V gene, CDR1 is MRHNA and CDR2 is SNTAGT. CDR3 length equals 14 residues. Trimming took 5 bases from V and 6 from J; bases not matched to a gene: 9. The CDR3 loop reads CASSSRRQGNGYTF. CDR3 sequence (DNA): TGTGCCAGCAGTTCCCGTCGACAGGGTAATGGCTACACCTTC.

This clonotype was seen ten or more times. V and J are TRBV28 and TRBJ1-1; unclear D gene. The CDR3 is 12 residues long. The germline CDR1 and CDR2 sequences are MDHEN and SYDVKM. The germline V and J ends were trimmed by 3 bases and 8 bases, with 10 bases remaining between them. This CDR3 is CASSLDPAEAFF. CDR3 coding DNA: TGTGCCAGCAGTTTGGATCCAGCCGAAGCTTTCTTT.

This clonotype was seen many times. The CDR3 bases are TGTGCCAGCTCACCTTTAGGGGGCTTGAACACTGAAGCTTTCTTT. Encoded protein: CASSPLGGLNTEAFF. The chain recombines TRBV18 with TRBJ1-1; TRBD1 aligns across 7 bases. The V gene's germline CDR1 is KGHSH and CDR2 LQKENI. Trimming took 3 bases from V and 0 from J; bases not matched to a gene: 4. The CDR3 extends over 15 amino acids.

The chain carries TRBV6-1 and TRBJ2-5, with a possible D match to TRBD1 (6 bases). This CDR3 has 15 residues. The V and J ends lost 6 bases and 5 bases respectively, with 19 bases between them. The germline V gene has CDR1 MNHNS and CDR2 SASEGT. The CDR3 region is CASRIAGAPGETQYF. The CDR3 DNA follows: TGTGCCAGCAGGATTGCAGGGGCCCCGGGGGAGACCCAGTACTTC.

CDR3 nucleotide sequence: TGTGCCAGCAGTTACGGGGACGGATTGAACACTGAAGCTTTCTTT. Translated, it gives CASSYGDGLNTEAFF. This chain joins TRBV6-5 and TRBJ1-1; D might be TRBD1 (5 bases). The CDR3 spans 15 residues. Trimming took off 2 bases at V and 0 bases at J, with 10 bases between the two ends. Germline V CDR1 and CDR2: MNHEY, SVGAGI.

This clonotype came up many times. The chain employs TRBV30 and TRBJ2-5; D unresolved. CDR1 and CDR2 (germline): GTSNPN, SVGIG (reference sequence). The CDR3 sequence is 13 residues long. Trimming stripped 0 bases from V and 0 bases from J, with 5 bases between. CDR3: CAWSVEYQETQYF. CDR3 nucleotides: TGTGCCTGGAGTGTAGAGTACCAAGAGACCCAGTACTTC.

This clonotype was found many times. This chain connects TRBV2 to TRBJ2-5, with a possible D match to TRBD2 (6 bases). This CDR3 is built from 18 residues. Trimming took off 5 bases at V and 5 bases at J, with 27 bases between the two ends. Per germline, CDR1 SNHLY and CDR2 FYNNEI. CDR3 DNA: TGTGCCAGCAGTACTATACCGGTGGTAGCGGACGTGGGGGAGACCCAGTACTTC. Its translation: CASSTIPVVADVGETQYF. Complete variable domain (other parts from reference TRBV2 and TRBJ2-5): EPEVTQTPSHQVTQMGQEVILRCVPISNHLYFYWYRQILGQKVEFLVSFYNNEISEKSEIFDDQFSVERPDGSNFTLKIRSTKLEDSAMYFCASSTIPVVADVGETQYFGPGTRLLVL.

This clonotype was counted many times. This chain uses TRBV28 with TRBJ2-7; 10 bases line up with TRBD2. Germline assignment: CDR1 MDHEN and CDR2 SYDVKM. Trimming at V came to 5 bases and at J to 3 bases, leaving 7 bases not matched to a gene. This CDR3 has 15 residues. CDR3 sequence: CASSVTTSGFYEQYF. DNA for the CDR3: TGTGCCAGCAGTGTAACGACTAGCGGGTTCTACGAGCAGTACTTC. The full variable domain, completed using reference TRBV28 and TRBJ2-7, is DVKVTQSSRYLVKRTGEKVFLECVQDMDHENMFWYRQDPGLGLRLIYFSYDVKMKEKGDIPEGYSVSREKKERFSLILESASTNQTSMYLCASSVTTSGFYEQYFGPGTRLTVT.

This clonotype was recorded many times. V and J are TRBV12-5 and TRBJ2-4; no firm D call. Germline V CDR1 and CDR2: LGHNT, FRNRAP. V was pared by 0 bases and J by 11 bases, with 11 bases between. This CDR3 contains 13 residues. The CDR3, as DNA: TGTGCTAGTGGTTTGGTAGGTGGGTCAGTTCAGTACTTC. This sequence encodes CASGLVGGSVQYF.

The chain employs TRBV6-5 and TRBJ1-1; D is uncertain. The CDR3 totals 14 residues. Germline assignment: CDR1 MNHEY and CDR2 SVGAGI. Between the trimmed V and J ends, which lost 3 bases and 5 bases, there was a span of 13 bases. CDR3 region: CASSYNTPGTEAFF. The CDR3 nucleotides are TGTGCCAGCAGTTATAACACCCCGGGAACTGAAGCTTTCTTT.

The chain has TRBV6-2 or TRBV6-3 and TRBJ2-2; no clear D. The germline gives CDR1 MNHEY, CDR2 SVGEGT. The CDR3 contains 14 residues. V was trimmed by 2 bases and J by 2 bases, leaving 6 bases between them. The CDR3 is CASSYNTNTGELFF. The CDR3 DNA reads as TGTGCCAGCAGTTACAACACCAACACCGGGGAGCTGTTTTTT.